This paragraph reports one T cell receptor (beta chain). This record belongs to a study of blood T cell repertoires in COVID-19. The CDR3 is 14 amino acids. The germline V and J ends were trimmed by 2 bases and 8 bases, with 12 bases remaining between them. CDR1 and CDR2 from the germline V gene are MNHNS and SASEGT. Profiled with immunoSEQ multiplex PCR; TCRdb holds only in-frame clones, not every one. The sample has over 140,000 clones, approximately 84% seen once. The sequenced material came from peripheral blood. The chain carries TRBV6-1 and TRBJ1-4; no clear D gene. The clonotype was recovered from a woman in her sixties with acute or convalescent COVID-19. CDR3 protein: CASSELVDLEKLFF. In DNA form, the CDR3 reads TGTGCCAGCAGTGAACTTGTCGACTTGGAAAAACTGTTTTTT.